This T cell receptor (beta chain) is drawn from a study of cytomegalovirus exposure and HLA in healthy donors. Study as a whole: Earlier, about 180 million T cells were analyzed, and 90 million to 120 million unique TCR beta sequences were found among them. Findings and limits, study-wide: The authors enumerated over 150 TCR beta chains as linked to cytomegalovirus.

To note about this clone: The antigen is unknown.

Germline assignment: CDR1 MDHEN and CDR2 SYDVKM. With V trimmed by 2 bases and J by 4 bases, 4 bases remained unmatched. This CDR3 is built from 14 residues. Both 60 Vbeta primers and 13 Jbeta primers went into the PCR. Libraries were prepared by immunoSEQ multiplex PCR; TCRdb keeps only in-frame clonotypes and omits some of them. The table includes approximately 91,000 clones, around nine tenths detected once. This chain connects TRBV28 to TRBJ1-2, with 7 bases lining up with TRBD1. The sequenced sample was PBMCs. This sequence originates from a man younger than 45 in good health and CMV-seropositive. This CDR3 is CASSLVDRLYGYTF. In DNA form, the CDR3 reads TGTGCCAGCAGTTTAGTGGACAGGCTCTATGGCTACACCTTC.